This T cell receptor (beta chain) emerged from a study of Ad26.COV2.S vaccination and SARS-CoV-2 variants. Study observations and caveats: It is possible that the TCR breadth and depth analyses underestimated the total T cell responses. The placebo group had lower spike-specific TCR breadth than the vaccine recipients did.

This table comes from immunoSEQ multiplex PCR, and its TCRdb copy is limited to in-frame clones, with some not included. The sample includes approximately 450,000 clones, about nine tenths of them seen just once. As to this clone: As yet, its antigen is unknown. Other nucleotide sequences in the sample specify the same CDR3.

The CDR3 contains 12 residues. Trimming shortened V by 3 bases and J by 2 bases, and 1 base separated the two germline ends. CDR1 and CDR2 from the germline V gene are KGHSH and LQKENI. Treatment in this sample: around 19 received Ad26.COV2.S at low or high dose, single or two shots; a few received placebo; per-sample allocation not given. Day 63 after the first injection of vaccine or placebo was the sampling time. The source was peripheral blood, collected in a trial of Ad26.COV2.S vaccine versus placebo. The clonotype originates from a person aged 18-65 years who received the Ad26.COV2.S COVID-19 vaccine or a placebo. The J gene is TRBJ2-2, the V gene TRBV18, with unresolved D. The CDR3: CASSPNTGELFF. The CDR3 nucleotides are TGTGCCAGCTCACCTAACACCGGGGAGCTGTTTTTT.